This TCR beta chain was observed in a study of cytotoxic CD8 clonotypes in ibrutinib-treated CLL. Regarding the study as a whole: Clonality went up at ibrutinib response and then declined back toward baseline at progression.

Profiled with immunoSEQ multiplex PCR; TCRdb holds only in-frame clones, not every one. Among some 150,000 clones listed, around three quarters were seen once. As to this clone: Antigen: not known.

The V gene's germline CDR1 is LGHNA and CDR2 YNFKEQ. The CDR3 length is 17 residues. V was shortened by 2 bases and J by 0 bases, with 14 bases between the two germline ends. The sequence came from a human donor with chronic lymphocytic leukemia. Specimen: PBMCs, collected after 12 months of ibrutinib treatment. The chain uses TRBV4-2 and TRBJ1-3, with a possible D match to TRBD1 (5 bases). In DNA, the CDR3 is TGTGCCAGCAGCCAAACCCGGACCGACAGCTCTGGAAACACCATATATTTT. It yields the protein CASSQTRTDSSGNTIYF.